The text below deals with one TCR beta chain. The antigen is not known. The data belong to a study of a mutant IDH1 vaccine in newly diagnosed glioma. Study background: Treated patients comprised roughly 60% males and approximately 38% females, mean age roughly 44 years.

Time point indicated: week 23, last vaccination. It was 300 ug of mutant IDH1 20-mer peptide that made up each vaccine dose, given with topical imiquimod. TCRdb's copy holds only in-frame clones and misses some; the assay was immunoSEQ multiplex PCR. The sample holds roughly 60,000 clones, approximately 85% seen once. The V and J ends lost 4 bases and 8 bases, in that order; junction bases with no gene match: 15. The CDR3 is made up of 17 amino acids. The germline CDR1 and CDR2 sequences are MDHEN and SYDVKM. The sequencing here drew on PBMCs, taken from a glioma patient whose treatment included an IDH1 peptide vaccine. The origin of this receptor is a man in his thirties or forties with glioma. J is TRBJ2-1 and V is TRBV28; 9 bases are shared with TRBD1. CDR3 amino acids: CASSSHSGTGISDEQFF. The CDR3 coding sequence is TGTGCCAGCAGTTCACACTCCGGGACAGGGATATCTGATGAGCAGTTCTTC.